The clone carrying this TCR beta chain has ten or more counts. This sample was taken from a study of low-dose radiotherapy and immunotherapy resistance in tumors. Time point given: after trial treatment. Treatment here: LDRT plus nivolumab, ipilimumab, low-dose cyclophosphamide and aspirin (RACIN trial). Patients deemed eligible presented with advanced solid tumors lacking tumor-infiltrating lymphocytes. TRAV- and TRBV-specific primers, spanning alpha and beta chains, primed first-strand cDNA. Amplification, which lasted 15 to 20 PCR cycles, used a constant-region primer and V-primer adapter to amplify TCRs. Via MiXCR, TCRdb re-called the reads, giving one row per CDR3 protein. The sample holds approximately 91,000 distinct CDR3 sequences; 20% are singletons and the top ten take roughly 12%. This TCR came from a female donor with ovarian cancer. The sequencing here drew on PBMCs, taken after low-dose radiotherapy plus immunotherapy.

The CDR3 here is CSARGQAGGGSYNEQFF. The CDR3 DNA reads TGCAGTGCTAGAGGTCAAGCGGGGGGGGGTTCCTACAATGAGCAGTTCTTC. The rearrangement uses TRBV20-1 and TRBJ2-1, with TRBD2 identical over 10 bases. V was pared by 1 base and J by 1 base, with 7 bases of the junction left unmatched. In germline, CDR1 is DFQATT, CDR2 SNEGSKA (reference sequence). The CDR3 loop spans 17 amino acids.